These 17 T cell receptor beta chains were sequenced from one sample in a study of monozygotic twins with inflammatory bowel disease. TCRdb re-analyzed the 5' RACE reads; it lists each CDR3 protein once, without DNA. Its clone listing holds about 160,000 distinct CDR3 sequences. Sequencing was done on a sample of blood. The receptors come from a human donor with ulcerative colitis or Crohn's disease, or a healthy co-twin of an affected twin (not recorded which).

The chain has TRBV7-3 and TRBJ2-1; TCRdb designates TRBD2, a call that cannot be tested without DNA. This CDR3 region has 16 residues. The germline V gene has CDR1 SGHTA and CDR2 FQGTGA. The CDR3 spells CASSQGGGGSYNEQFF.

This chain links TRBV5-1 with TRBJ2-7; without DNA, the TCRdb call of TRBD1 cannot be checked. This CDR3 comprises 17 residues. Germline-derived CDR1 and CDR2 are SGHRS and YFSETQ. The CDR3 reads CASSHQVDRLTPYEQYF.

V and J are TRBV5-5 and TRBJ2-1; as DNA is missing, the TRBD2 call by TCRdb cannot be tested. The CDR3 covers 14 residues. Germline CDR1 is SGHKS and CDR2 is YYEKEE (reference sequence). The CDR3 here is CASSPAESLNEQFF.

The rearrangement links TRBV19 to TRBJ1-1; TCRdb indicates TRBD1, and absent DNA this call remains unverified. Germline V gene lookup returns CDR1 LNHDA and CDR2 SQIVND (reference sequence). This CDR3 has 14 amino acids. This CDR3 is CASSIGTGNTEAFF. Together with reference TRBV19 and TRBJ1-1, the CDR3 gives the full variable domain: DGGITQSPKYLFRKEGQNVTLSCEQNLNHDAMYWYRQDPGQGLRLIYYSQIVNDFQKGDIAEGYSVSREKKESFPLTVTSAQKNPTAFYLCASSIGTGNTEAFFGQGTRLTVV.

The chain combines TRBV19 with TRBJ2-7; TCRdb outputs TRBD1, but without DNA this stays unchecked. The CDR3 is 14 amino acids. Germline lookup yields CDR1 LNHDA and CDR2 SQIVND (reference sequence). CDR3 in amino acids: CASSIGSGTYEQYF.

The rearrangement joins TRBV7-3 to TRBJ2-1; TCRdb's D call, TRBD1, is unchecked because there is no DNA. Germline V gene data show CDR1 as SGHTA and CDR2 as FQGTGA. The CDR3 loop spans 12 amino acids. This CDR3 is CASQGGDNEQFF.

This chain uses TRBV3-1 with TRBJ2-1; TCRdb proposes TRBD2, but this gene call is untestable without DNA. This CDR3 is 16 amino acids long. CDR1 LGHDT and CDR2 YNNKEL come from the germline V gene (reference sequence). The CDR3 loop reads CASSPGLAESYNEQFF.

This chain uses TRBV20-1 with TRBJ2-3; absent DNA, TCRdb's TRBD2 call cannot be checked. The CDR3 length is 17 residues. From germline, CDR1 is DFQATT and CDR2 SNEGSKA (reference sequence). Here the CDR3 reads CSPRGLAGGTSTDTQYF.

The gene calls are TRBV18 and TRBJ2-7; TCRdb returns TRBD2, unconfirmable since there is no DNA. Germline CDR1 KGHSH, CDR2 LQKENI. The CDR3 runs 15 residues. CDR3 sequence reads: CASSPHRARTYEQYF.

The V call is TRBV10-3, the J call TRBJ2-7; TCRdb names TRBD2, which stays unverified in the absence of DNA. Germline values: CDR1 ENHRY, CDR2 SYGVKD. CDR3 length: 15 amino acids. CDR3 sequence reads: CAIRKTERGFDEQYF.

This CDR3 is CASSVSGPKAEAFF. The genes are TRBV7-9 and TRBJ1-1; TCRdb selects TRBD1, and the lack of DNA leaves this call unchecked. The CDR3 is 14 amino acids. Germline V gives CDR1 SEHNR, CDR2 FQNEAQ (reference sequence).

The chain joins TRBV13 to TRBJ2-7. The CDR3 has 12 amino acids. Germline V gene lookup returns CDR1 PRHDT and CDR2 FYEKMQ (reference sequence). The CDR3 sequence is CASSSWTYEQYF.

CDR3 residues: CAITGLAGGEQYF. The chain links TRBV10-3 to TRBJ2-7; absent DNA, TCRdb's TRBD2 call cannot be checked. Germline V CDR1 and CDR2: ENHRY, SYGVKD. This CDR3 is 13 amino acids long.

The CDR3 loop reads CASSPDPPSGRAGELFF. V usage is TRBV5-4 and J usage is TRBJ2-2; TCRdb's D call of TRBD2 is untestable without DNA. The CDR3 sequence is 17 residues long. Germline V gene data show CDR1 as SGHNT and CDR2 as YYREEE (reference sequence).

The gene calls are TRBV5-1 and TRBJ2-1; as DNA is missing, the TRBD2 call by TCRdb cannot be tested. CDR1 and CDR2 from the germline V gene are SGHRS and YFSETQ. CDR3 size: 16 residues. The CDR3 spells CASSPLSGGRNNEQFF.

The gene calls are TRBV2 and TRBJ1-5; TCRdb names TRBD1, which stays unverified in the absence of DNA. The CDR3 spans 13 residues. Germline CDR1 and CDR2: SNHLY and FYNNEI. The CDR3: CASTPDSNQPQHF.

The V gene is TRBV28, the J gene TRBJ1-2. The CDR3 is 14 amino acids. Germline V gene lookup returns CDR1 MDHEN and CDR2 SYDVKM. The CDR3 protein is CASSLLVQYYGYTF.